These 2 T cell receptor beta chains originate from one sample sequenced in a study of cytomegalovirus exposure and HLA in healthy donors. Primers for the PCR totalled 60 Vbeta and 13 Jbeta. Generated by immunoSEQ multiplex PCR, the TCRdb table keeps only in-frame clones and is missing some. The sample has roughly 150,000 clones; roughly 70% are singletons. The sample was PBMCs. The origin of the receptors is a young woman in good health and CMV-seropositive.

The chain employs TRBV19 and TRBJ2-3; tentatively, D is TRBD1 (5 bases). This CDR3 comprises 16 residues. The germline CDR1 and CDR2 sequences are LNHDA and SQIVND (reference sequence). V was clipped by 4 bases and J by 0 bases, with 14 bases between them. The CDR3 here is CASSKQVMLSTDTQYF. The CDR3, as DNA: TGTGCCAGTAGTAAACAGGTTATGCTTAGCACAGATACGCAGTATTTT.

The V gene is TRBV2, the J gene TRBJ2-7, with 7 bases matching TRBD1. V lost 6 bases, J lost 7 bases, and 3 bases stayed unmatched. The CDR3 extends over 11 amino acids. Per germline, CDR1 SNHLY and CDR2 FYNNEI. The CDR3 spells CASSPGGEQYF. The CDR3 bases are TGTGCCAGCAGCCCAGGGGGTGAGCAGTACTTC.